A single sample gave rise to the 27 T cell receptor beta chains below, sequenced in a study of blood T cell repertoires in COVID-19. Clones were sequenced by immunoSEQ multiplex PCR, and TCRdb holds only the in-frame ones, with some missing. The sample lists 250,000 to 350,000 clones, 75% to 90% seen once, with about 0.8% in the top ten. Sequenced: peripheral blood. The receptors stem from a man aged 25 to 40 with acute or convalescent COVID-19.

The genes are TRBV6-1 and TRBJ1-1; perhaps TRBD1 as D (6 bases). V dropped 2 bases and J dropped 6 bases, with 16 bases sitting between them. CDR1 MNHNS and CDR2 SASEGT come from the germline V gene. The CDR3 runs to 15 residues. The CDR3 here is CASSEWLGGQPEAFF. The DNA for the CDR3 is TGTGCCAGCAGTGAATGGTTGGGTGGACAGCCTGAAGCTTTCTTT.

This sequence joins TRBV18 and TRBJ1-3; tentatively, D is TRBD1 (5 bases). The CDR3 is 15 residues long. V gave up 6 bases and J gave up 4 bases, with 16 bases separating them. The germline CDR1 and CDR2 sequences are KGHSH and LQKENI. The CDR3 coding sequence is TGTGCCAGCTCCCGGTGGAAGGGGCGCGGAAACACCATATATTTT. Protein sequence: CASSRWKGRGNTIYF.

This clone was observed a few times. Here the CDR3 reads CASSPRAVVDHEQYF. CDR3 DNA: TGCGCCAGCAGCCCCAGGGCAGTGGTTGATCACGAGCAGTACTTC. The genes are TRBV4-1 and TRBJ2-7; the D gene is possibly TRBD1 (5 bases). The ends were cut back, 4 bases at V and 5 bases at J, with 18 bases in the middle. Germline CDR1 and CDR2: MGHRA and YSYEKL. CDR3 length equals 15 residues.

The rearrangement uses TRBV30 and TRBJ1-5, with D possibly being TRBD1 (6 bases). Germline CDR1 reads GTSNPN; CDR2 reads SVGIG (reference sequence). V lost 2 bases and J lost 1, with 12 bases in between. This CDR3 is 15 amino acids long. The chain's CDR3 is CAWSTGQWSNQPQHF. The CDR3 DNA sequence: TGTGCCTGGAGTACAGGACAGTGGAGCAATCAGCCCCAGCATTTT.

The chain couples TRBV5-6 to TRBJ1-3; the match to TRBD1 covers 8 bases. V lost 3 bases and J lost 5; bases outside the gene matches: 4. Germline CDR1 reads SGHDT; CDR2 reads YYEEEE. The CDR3 covers 14 residues. For the CDR3, the DNA is TGTGCCAGCAGCTCAGGGGGCGCTCGAAACACCATATATTTT. This translates into CASSSGGARNTIYF.

The chain carries TRBV9 and TRBJ1-1; 7 nucleotides agree with TRBD1. Trimming removed 1 base from V and 4 bases from J; junction bases left unmatched: 4. Germline loops: CDR1 SGDLS, CDR2 YYNGEE. The CDR3 has 14 residues. CDR3 amino acids: CASSVTQGSTEAFF. In DNA form, the CDR3 reads TGTGCCAGCAGCGTAACACAGGGGAGCACTGAAGCTTTCTTT.

This clone was counted once. J is TRBJ2-3 and V is TRBV30, with 12 bases matching TRBD2. Germline V gene data show CDR1 as GTSNPN and CDR2 as SVGIG (reference sequence). V was clipped by 4 bases and J by 6 bases; unmatched bases: 8. The CDR3 loop spans 15 amino acids. CDR3 bases: TGTGCCTGGAACCGGGGACTAGCGGGTTCCGATACGCAGTATTTT. Its translation is CAWNRGLAGSDTQYF. The whole variable domain, remainder taken from reference TRBV30 and TRBJ2-3, is SQTIHQWPATLVQPVGSPLSLECTVEGTSNPNLYWYRQAAGRGLQLLFYSVGIGQISSEVPQNLSASRPQDRQFILSSKKLLLSDSGFYLCAWNRGLAGSDTQYFGPGTRLTVL.

The gene calls are TRBV7-9 and TRBJ1-1, with 11 bases that match TRBD1. The ends lost 1 base at V and 5 bases at J; junction bases unmatched: 3. This CDR3 region has 15 residues. Germline V gives CDR1 SEHNR, CDR2 FQNEAQ (reference sequence). This CDR3 is CASSLVRDRGTEAFF. CDR3 DNA sequence: TGTGCCAGCAGCTTAGTGCGGGACAGGGGGACTGAAGCTTTCTTT.

This chain links TRBV6-5 with TRBJ2-1; a possible D gene is TRBD2 (5 bases). CDR1 is MNHEY, CDR2 SVGAGI, per germline. CDR3 size: 15 residues. Trimming cost V 2 bases and J 6 bases, with 14 bases left between them. The CDR3 DNA follows: TGTGCCAGCAGTTACCGGACTGCCCCCGTCAATGAGCAGTTCTTC. Translating gives CASSYRTAPVNEQFF.

The chain couples TRBV19 to TRBJ2-5; 7 bases align to TRBD1. This CDR3 comprises 14 residues. CDR1 is LNHDA, CDR2 SQIVND, per germline (reference sequence). V lost 4 bases, J lost 10 bases, and 12 bases stayed unmatched. The CDR3 DNA follows: TGTGCCAGTAGTAAAAACAGGGGTCCAACTGACCAGTACTTC. Amino acids: CASSKNRGPTDQYF.

The genes are TRBV7-2 and TRBJ2-2, with D maybe TRBD2 (5 bases). CDR1 and CDR2 (germline): SGHTA, FQGNSA. CDR3 length: 18 residues. The ends were cut back, 2 bases at V and 2 bases at J, with 18 bases in the middle. CDR3 bases: TGTGCCAGCAGCTTATCGGGGTGGAGAGGGCTAAACACCGGGGAGCTGTTTTTT. Translated, it gives CASSLSGWRGLNTGELFF. Based on the CDR3 plus reference TRBV7-2 and TRBJ2-2, the full variable domain is GAGVSQSPSNKVTEKGKDVELRCDPISGHTALYWYRQSLGQGLEFLIYFQGNSAPDKSGLPSDRFSAERTGGSVSTLTIQRTQQEDSAVYLCASSLSGWRGLNTGELFFGEGSRLTVL.

V usage is TRBV6-5 and J usage is TRBJ2-1; 10 bases line up with TRBD2. There are 14 residues in the CDR3. V trimming: 5 bases; J trimming: 5 bases; junction bases outside the gene matches: 3. Germline CDR1 reads MNHEY; CDR2 reads SVGAGI. The CDR3 nucleotides read TGTGCCAGCAGTCAGCTAGCGGGAGACAATGAGCAGTTCTTC. Translated: CASSQLAGDNEQFF.

This clone was picked up one time. The genes are TRBV15 and TRBJ1-3; D might be TRBD1 (6 bases). V was pared by 5 bases and J by 0 bases, with 14 bases between. The CDR3 totals 16 residues. Germline V CDR1 and CDR2: LNHNV, YYDKDF (reference sequence). The CDR3 coding sequence is TGTGCCACCAGCGGGGGGGGCACGCGCTCTGGAAACACCATATATTTT. It specifies CATSGGGTRSGNTIYF.

The genes are TRBV11-2 and TRBJ2-3; D is undetermined. The V end lost 7 bases, the J end lost 4 bases, and 15 bases lay between the germline ends. In germline, CDR1 is SGHAT, CDR2 FQNNGV. The CDR3 runs to 14 residues. CDR3 amino acids: CASTMSPAADTQYF. CDR3 DNA: TGTGCCAGCACCATGTCGCCCGCAGCAGATACGCAGTATTTT.

This clone was seen once. The V call is TRBV28, the J call TRBJ2-1; D gene uncertain. V was clipped by 1 base and J by 9 bases, with 4 bases between them. The germline gives CDR1 MDHEN, CDR2 SYDVKM. The length of the CDR3 is 11 residues. The CDR3 nucleotides read TGTGCCAGCAGTTTATCCATTGAGCAGTTCTTC. It yields the protein CASSLSIEQFF. The variable domain in full, with the rest retrieved from reference TRBV28 and TRBJ2-1, is DVKVTQSSRYLVKRTGEKVFLECVQDMDHENMFWYRQDPGLGLRLIYFSYDVKMKEKGDIPEGYSVSREKKERFSLILESASTNQTSMYLCASSLSIEQFFGPGTRLTVL.

The genes are TRBV3-1 (or the pseudogene TRBV3-2) and TRBJ2-7; TRBD2 is a possible D gene (5 bases). The CDR3 is 14 residues long. The germline CDR1 and CDR2 sequences are LGHDT and YNNKEL (reference sequence). V was trimmed by 4 bases and J by 9 bases, leaving 19 bases between them. The CDR3: CASSLPRVGSRQYF. CDR3 nucleotides: TGTGCCAGCAGCCTCCCAAGGGTGGGGAGTAGGCAGTACTTC.

The CDR3, as DNA: TGTGCCAGTTCAATTCTAACAGGGTCCAATGAGCAGTTCTTC. This encodes CASSILTGSNEQFF. The gene calls are TRBV6-4 and TRBJ2-1; D might be TRBD1 (6 bases). Germline CDR1 reads MRHNA; CDR2 reads SNTAGT. CDR3 size: 14 residues. V was cut by 9 bases and J by 6 bases, with 18 bases left in between.

This sequence joins TRBV7-3 and TRBJ2-1; possibly TRBD1 for D (5 bases). This CDR3 is 11 amino acids long. Germline V gene lookup returns CDR1 SGHTA and CDR2 FQGTGA. V was shortened by 4 bases and J by 7 bases, with 5 bases between the two germline ends. As DNA, the CDR3 is TGTGCCAGCAGCTCAGGGAATGAGCAGTTCTTC. As protein: CASSSGNEQFF.

The chain has TRBV7-3 and TRBJ1-1; 8 bases agree with TRBD1. The trim removed 3 bases at V and 11 bases at J, leaving 5 bases unmatched. Per the germline V gene, CDR1 is SGHTA and CDR2 is FQGTGA. The CDR3 totals 12 residues. This chain's CDR3 is CASSFGTGSAFF. The DNA of the CDR3 is TGTGCCAGCAGCTTCGGGACAGGTTCTGCTTTCTTT. The complete variable domain, with remaining parts taken from reference TRBV7-3 and TRBJ1-1, reads GAGVSQTPSNKVTEKGKYVELRCDPISGHTALYWYRQSLGQGPEFLIYFQGTGAADDSGLPNDRFFAVRPEGSVSTLKIQRTERGDSAVYLCASSFGTGSAFFGQGTRLTVV.

The chain couples TRBV7-9 to TRBJ2-3; TRBD2 matches 8 bases. The V segment lost 5 bases and the J segment 0 bases; nucleotides outside the gene matches: 10. Germline assignment: CDR1 SEHNR and CDR2 FQNEAQ (reference sequence). The CDR3 totals 17 residues. CDR3 amino acids: CASSPSSGRHSTDTQYF. CDR3 DNA sequence: TGTGCCAGCAGCCCTTCTAGCGGGCGTCATAGCACAGATACGCAGTATTTT.

The rearrangement links TRBV12-5 to TRBJ1-1; no clear D. The germline CDR1 and CDR2 sequences are LGHNT and FRNRAP. V was trimmed by 9 bases and J by 2 bases, leaving 16 bases between them. The CDR3 spans 14 residues. The CDR3 DNA reads TGTGCTAGCGCGCCCCCGGGAGAAAACACTGAAGCTTTCTTT. Amino acids: CASAPPGENTEAFF.

This chain links TRBV3-1 (or the pseudogene TRBV3-2) with TRBJ2-7; 7 nucleotides match TRBD1. The V gene's germline CDR1 is LGHDT and CDR2 YNNKEL (reference sequence). V gave up 4 bases and J gave up 6 bases; unmatched junction bases: 3. CDR3 size: 12 residues. DNA of the CDR3: TGTGCCAGCAGCCTTGGGACAGCCGAGCAGTACTTC. It is translated as CASSLGTAEQYF.

Comments on this clone: Other nucleotide sequences in the sample specify the same CDR3. This chain links TRBV28 with TRBJ1-2; TRBD1 aligns across 7 bases. The J segment lost 8 bases and the V segment lost 6 bases, leaving 3 bases of the junction unmatched. The germline V gene has CDR1 MDHEN and CDR2 SYDVKM. This CDR3 comprises 11 residues. The CDR3 bases are TGTGCCAGCAGCCTCAGGGGGGGCTACACCTTC. Translation: CASSLRGGYTF.

The rearrangement uses TRBV7-3 and TRBJ1-6; 9 nucleotides align to TRBD1. Per the germline V gene, CDR1 is SGHTA and CDR2 is FQGTGA. With 4 bases clipped from V and 10 bases from J, the junction kept 5 bases outside the gene matches. This CDR3 region has 14 residues. CDR3 coding DNA: TGTGCCAGCAGCTCAGGGGACAGGGTATCACCCCTCCACTTT. Translating it yields CASSSGDRVSPLHF.

A single count supports this clone. V gene TRBV28 combines with J gene TRBJ1-5, with 8 bases aligning to TRBD1. The CDR3 is 13 residues long. V was clipped by 7 bases and J by 6 bases; unmatched bases: 5. Per the germline V gene, CDR1 is MDHEN and CDR2 is SYDVKM. The CDR3 sequence is CASKPRGRQPQHF. As DNA, the CDR3 is TGTGCCAGCAAACCCAGGGGGCGTCAGCCCCAGCATTTT.

This clone has only a few counts. The genes are TRBV28 and TRBJ1-5; possibly TRBD1 for D (6 bases). With 8 bases removed from V and 0 bases from J, the gap between germline ends came to 8 bases. The CDR3 length is 13 residues. From germline, CDR1 is MDHEN and CDR2 SYDVKM. CDR3 amino acids: CASHRDSNQPQHF. In nucleotides, the CDR3 is TGTGCCAGCCACAGGGATAGCAATCAGCCCCAGCATTTT. The full variable domain, rest sourced from reference TRBV28 and TRBJ1-5, is DVKVTQSSRYLVKRTGEKVFLECVQDMDHENMFWYRQDPGLGLRLIYFSYDVKMKEKGDIPEGYSVSREKKERFSLILESASTNQTSMYLCASHRDSNQPQHFGDGTRLSIL.

This clone has only a few counts. The J gene is TRBJ1-6, the V gene TRBV7-9; 7 nucleotides line up with TRBD1. Germline assignment: CDR1 SEHNR and CDR2 FQNEAQ (reference sequence). With 5 bases clipped from V and 9 bases from J, the junction kept 16 bases outside the gene matches. The CDR3 loop spans 17 amino acids. This CDR3 is CASSPQGMSLRSSPLHF. The CDR3 nucleotides read TGTGCCAGCAGCCCACAGGGGATGTCGTTGAGGAGTTCACCCCTCCACTTT. Full variable domain (outside the CDR3, taken from reference TRBV7-9 and TRBJ1-6): DTGVSQNPRHKITKRGQNVTFRCDPISEHNRLYWYRQTLGQGPEFLTYFQNEAQLEKSRLLSDRFSAERPKGSFSTLEIQRTEQGDSAMYLCASSPQGMSLRSSPLHFGNGTRLTVT.